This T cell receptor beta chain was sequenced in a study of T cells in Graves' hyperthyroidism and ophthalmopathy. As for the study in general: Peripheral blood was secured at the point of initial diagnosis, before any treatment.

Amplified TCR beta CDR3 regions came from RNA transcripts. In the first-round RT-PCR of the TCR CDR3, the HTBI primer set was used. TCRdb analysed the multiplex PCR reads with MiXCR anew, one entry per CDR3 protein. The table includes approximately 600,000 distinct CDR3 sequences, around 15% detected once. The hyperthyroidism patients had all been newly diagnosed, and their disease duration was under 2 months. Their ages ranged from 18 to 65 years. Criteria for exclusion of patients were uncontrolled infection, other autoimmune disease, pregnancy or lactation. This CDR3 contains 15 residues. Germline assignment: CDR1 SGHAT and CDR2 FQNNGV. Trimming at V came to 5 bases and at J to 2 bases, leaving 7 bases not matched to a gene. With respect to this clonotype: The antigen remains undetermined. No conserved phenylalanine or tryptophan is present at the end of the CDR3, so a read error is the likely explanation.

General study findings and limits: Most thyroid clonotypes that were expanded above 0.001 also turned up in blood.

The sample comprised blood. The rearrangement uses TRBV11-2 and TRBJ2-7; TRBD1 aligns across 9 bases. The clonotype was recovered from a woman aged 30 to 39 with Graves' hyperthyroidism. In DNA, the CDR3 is TGTGCCAGCAGCCTTAGGACAGGGGTCGCCTACGAGCAGTACCTC. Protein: CASSLRTGVAYEQYL.